A selection of T cell receptor beta chains follows, all from one sample in a study of T cell repertoires in cytomegalovirus infection. In TCRdb, the reads were re-called with MiXCR into one record per CDR3 protein. The sample has fewer than 550,000 distinct CDR3 sequences, roughly 30% seen once. Sample: PBMCs. These receptors were collected from a human donor in good health (CMV status not recorded). Some clones in this sample may be carry-over from other donors' samples. The CDR3 runs from the conserved cysteine through the conserved F or W. Each record gives: J gene, clone size, CDR3 length, D gene, V gene, CDR3 protein, CDR3 DNA. A D gene is named only where the DNA matches it firmly. Part of the rows lack a size; the others show once, few, many or a class for expanded clones.

j_gene: TRBJ1-2
abundance: .
len: 14
d_gene: .
v_gene: TRBV5-4
CDR3aa: CASSPTGSLRGYTF
CDR3nt: TGTGCCAGCAGCCCGACCGGGTCCCTACGGGGCTACACCTTC

j_gene: TRBJ1-2
abundance: .
len: 15
d_gene: .
v_gene: TRBV28
CDR3aa: CASSFPLDRNRRYTF
CDR3nt: TGTGCCAGCAGTTTCCCTCTCGACAGAAATAGGCGCTACACCTTC

j_gene: TRBJ2-3
abundance: many
len: 14
d_gene: TRBD2
v_gene: TRBV7-2
CDR3aa: CASSLSSGVDTQYF
CDR3nt: TGTGCCAGCAGCTTATCAAGCGGGGTAGATACGCAGTATTTT

j_gene: TRBJ1-2
abundance: many
len: 16
d_gene: TRBD1
v_gene: TRBV6-1
CDR3aa: CASSSGTGERVYGYTF
CDR3nt: TGTGCCAGCAGTTCCGGGACAGGAGAGAGGGTCTATGGCTACACCTTC

j_gene: TRBJ2-2
abundance: .
len: 15
d_gene: .
v_gene: TRBV7-6
CDR3aa: CASSPDGTWGGELFF
CDR3nt: TGTGCCAGCAGCCCCGACGGGACATGGGGCGGGGAGCTGTTTTTT

j_gene: TRBJ1-5
abundance: many
len: 14
d_gene: .
v_gene: TRBV7-2
CDR3aa: CASSETVSNQPQHF
CDR3nt: TGTGCCAGCAGCGAGACAGTTAGCAATCAGCCCCAGCATTTT

j_gene: TRBJ2-1
abundance: many
len: 16
d_gene: TRBD2
v_gene: TRBV11-2
CDR3aa: CASSQVAGNSYNEQFF
CDR3nt: TGTGCCAGCAGCCAAGTAGCGGGGAACTCCTACAATGAGCAGTTCTTC

j_gene: TRBJ1-1
abundance: few
len: 15
d_gene: .
v_gene: TRBV28
CDR3aa: CASSPRQIALTEAFF
CDR3nt: TGTGCCAGCAGTCCACGACAGATTGCCCTCACGGAAGCTTTCTTT

j_gene: TRBJ2-3
abundance: many
len: 13
d_gene: .
v_gene: TRBV7-8
CDR3aa: CASSLVAGNTQYF
CDR3nt: TGTGCCAGCAGCTTAGTTGCGGGAAATACGCAGTATTTT

j_gene: TRBJ2-4
abundance: .
len: 14
d_gene: .
v_gene: TRBV28
CDR3aa: CASSFRAAKNIQYF
CDR3nt: TGTGCCAGCAGTTTCAGGGCGGCCAAAAACATTCAGTACTTC

j_gene: TRBJ2-2
abundance: many
len: 16
d_gene: .
v_gene: TRBV7-2
CDR3aa: CASSSAAGATTGELFF
CDR3nt: TGTGCCAGCAGCTCGGCCGCAGGGGCGACCACCGGGGAGCTGTTTTTT

j_gene: TRBJ1-4
abundance: many
len: 15
d_gene: TRBD1
v_gene: TRBV7-9
CDR3aa: CASSPYSGGNEKLFF
CDR3nt: TGTGCCAGCAGCCCTTATTCAGGGGGGAATGAAAAACTGTTTTTT

j_gene: TRBJ1-3
abundance: .
len: 16
d_gene: TRBD1
v_gene: TRBV28
CDR3aa: CAQDSGGQGFGNTIYF
CDR3nt: TGTGCCCAAGATTCCGGCGGACAGGGGTTCGGTAACACCATATATTTT

j_gene: TRBJ2-3
abundance: few
len: 15
d_gene: .
v_gene: TRBV6-1
CDR3aa: CASSEGRGSTDTQYF
CDR3nt: TGTGCCAGCAGTGAAGGCCGGGGAAGCACAGATACGCAGTATTTT

j_gene: TRBJ2-5
abundance: many
len: 13
d_gene: TRBD1
v_gene: TRBV2
CDR3aa: CASSRDRQETQYF
CDR3nt: TGTGCCAGCAGCCGGGACAGACAAGAGACCCAGTACTTC

j_gene: TRBJ1-4
abundance: few
len: 14
d_gene: .
v_gene: TRBV4-3
CDR3aa: CASSLYRQGEKLFF
CDR3nt: TGCGCCAGCAGCCTATATAGGCAGGGTGAAAAACTGTTTTTT

j_gene: TRBJ1-3
abundance: .
len: 16
d_gene: .
v_gene: TRBV3-1
CDR3aa: CASSQEGHFSGNTIYF
CDR3nt: TGTGCCAGCAGCCAAGAGGGTCACTTCTCTGGAAACACCATATATTTT